A single TCR beta chain is shown here with its context. Its antigen is as yet unknown. The germline gives CDR1 LGHDT, CDR2 YNNKEL (reference sequence). CDR3 size: 12 residues. After re-calling the 5' RACE reads, TCRdb lists one entry per CDR3 protein, DNA absent. This table holds tens of thousands of distinct CDR3 sequences. The sample belongs to a study of monozygotic twins with inflammatory bowel disease. Findings and caveats of the study: In patient repertoires, differing immunosuppressive treatments may have added some variability. The existence of one strong signal or clonotype linked to IBD lacked support.

Collection yielded 2 to 3 ml of blood per donor. The TCR originated in a human donor with ulcerative colitis or Crohn's disease, or a healthy co-twin of an affected twin (not recorded which). V usage is TRBV3-1 and J usage is TRBJ2-7. The sequenced sample was blood. The CDR3 sequence: CASSQAGFEQYF.